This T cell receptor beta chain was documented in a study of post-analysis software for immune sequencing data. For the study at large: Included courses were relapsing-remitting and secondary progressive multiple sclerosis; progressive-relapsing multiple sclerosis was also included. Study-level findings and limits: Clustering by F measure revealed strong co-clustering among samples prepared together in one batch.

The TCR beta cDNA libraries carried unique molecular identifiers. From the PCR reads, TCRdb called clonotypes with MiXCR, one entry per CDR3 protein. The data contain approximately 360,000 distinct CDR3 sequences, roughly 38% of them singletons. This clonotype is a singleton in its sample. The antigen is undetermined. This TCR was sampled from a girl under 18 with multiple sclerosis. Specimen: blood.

The CDR3 DNA sequence: TGTGCCAGCAGCCACTCACCTCTAGCTGAAGCTTTCTTT. Protein sequence: CASSHSPLAEAFF. The rearrangement joins TRBV3-1 to TRBJ1-1; no clear D. The length of the CDR3 is 13 residues. The germline V gene has CDR1 LGHDT and CDR2 YNNKEL (reference sequence). With 3 bases removed from V and 6 bases from J, the gap between germline ends came to 11 bases.